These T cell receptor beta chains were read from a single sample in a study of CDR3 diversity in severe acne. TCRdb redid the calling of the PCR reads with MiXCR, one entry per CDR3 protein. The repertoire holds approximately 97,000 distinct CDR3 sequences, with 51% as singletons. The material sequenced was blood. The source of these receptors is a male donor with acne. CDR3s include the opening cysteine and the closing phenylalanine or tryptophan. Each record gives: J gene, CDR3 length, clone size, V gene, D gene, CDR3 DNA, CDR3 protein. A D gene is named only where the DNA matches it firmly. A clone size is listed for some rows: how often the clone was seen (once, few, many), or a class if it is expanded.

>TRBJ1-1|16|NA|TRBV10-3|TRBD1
TGTGCCATCAGTGAGCCAGGGGGCGTGAAGAACACTGAAGCTTTCTTT
CAISEPGGVKNTEAFF
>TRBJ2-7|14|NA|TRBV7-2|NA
TGTGCCAGCAGCTTATCCCCAAGCTCCTACGAGCAGTACTTC
CASSLSPSSYEQYF
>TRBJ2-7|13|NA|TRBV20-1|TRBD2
TGCAGTGCTAAAGGACTAGCGGGACACGAGCAGTACTTC
CSAKGLAGHEQYF
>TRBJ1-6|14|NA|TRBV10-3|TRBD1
TGTGCCAGCAGTCTCAGGACAGGGACTATCGCCCTCCACTTT
CASSLRTGTIALHF
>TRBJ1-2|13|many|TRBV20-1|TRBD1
TGCAGTGCGCCGACAGGGCCCTACGATGGCTACACCTTC
CSAPTGPYDGYTF
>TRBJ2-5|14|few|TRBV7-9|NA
TGTGCCAGCAGCTTACAGGACAGCCAAGAGACCCAGTACTTC
CASSLQDSQETQYF
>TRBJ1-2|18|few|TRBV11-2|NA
TGTGCCAGCAGCTCTGTAGCCAGGGTTCGACAGACTAACTATGGCTACACCTTC
CASSSVARVRQTNYGYTF
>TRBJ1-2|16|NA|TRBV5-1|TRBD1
TGCGCCAGCAGCGCGGGTCGGCAGGGGGCAAACTATGGCTACACCTTC
CASSAGRQGANYGYTF
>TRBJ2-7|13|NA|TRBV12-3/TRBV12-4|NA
TGTGCCAGCAGTTTAGTGCGGGAAGACGAGCAGTACTTC
CASSLVREDEQYF
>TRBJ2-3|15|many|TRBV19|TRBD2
TGTGCCAGTAGTATACGGCGGGAGAGGGCAGATACGCAGTATTTT
CASSIRRERADTQYF
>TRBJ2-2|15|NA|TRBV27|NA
TGTGCCAGCAGTTTGAGGTGGGGGACAACCGGGGAGCTGTTTTTT
CASSLRWGTTGELFF
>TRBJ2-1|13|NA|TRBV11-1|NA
TGTGCCAGCAGCCCGACCAACTACAATGAGCAGTTCTTC
CASSPTNYNEQFF
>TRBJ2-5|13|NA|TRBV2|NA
TGTGCCAGCAGTGGACGGCCGGCGGAGACCCAGTACTTC
CASSGRPAETQYF
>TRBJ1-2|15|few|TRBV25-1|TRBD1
TGCGCCAGCAGCCCCGCCGGGACAGGGCAAGGCGGCTACACCTTC
CASSPAGTGQGGYTF
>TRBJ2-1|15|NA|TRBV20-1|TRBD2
TGCAGTGCTAGACCTACTACTAGCGGGACTAGGGAGCAGTTCTTC
CSARPTTSGTREQFF
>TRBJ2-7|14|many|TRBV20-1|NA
TGCAGTGCTAGGATTAAAAGTGGAACCTACGAGCAGTACTTC
CSARIKSGTYEQYF
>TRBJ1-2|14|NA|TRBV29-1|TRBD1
TGCAGCGTTCGACCTACAGGGGGCTGGTATGGCTACACCTTC
CSVRPTGGWYGYTF
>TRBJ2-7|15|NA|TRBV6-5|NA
TGTGCCAGCAAGAAAGGACAAACCAACACCGGGGAGCAGTACTTC
CASKKGQTNTGEQYF
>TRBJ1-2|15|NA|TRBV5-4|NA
TGTGCCAGCAGCTTGGCTAGGGGGGTAGAGTATGGCTACACCTTC
CASSLARGVEYGYTF
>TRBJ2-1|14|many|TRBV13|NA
TGTGCCAGCCGACCGCGAATCGTTGGGAATGAGCAGTTCTTC
CASRPRIVGNEQFF
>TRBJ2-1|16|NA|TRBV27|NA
TGTGCCAGCAGTTGGGGGGGCAAGGGGGCCTACAATGAGCGGTTCTTC
CASSWGGKGAYNERFF
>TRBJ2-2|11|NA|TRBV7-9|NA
TGTGCCAGCAGCAAGGAGGACGGGGTGTTTTTT
CASSKEDGVFF
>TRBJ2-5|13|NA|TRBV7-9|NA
TGTGCCAGCAGGTCCGGTGGGGGATGGACCCAGTACTTC
CASRSGGGWTQYF
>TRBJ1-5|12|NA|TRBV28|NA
TGTGCCAGCAAGCGGGCCAATCAGCCCCAGCATTTT
CASKRANQPQHF
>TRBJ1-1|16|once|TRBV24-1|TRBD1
TGTGCCACCAGTGGCCTGGACAGGGCGGGGAACACTGAAGCTTTCTTT
CATSGLDRAGNTEAFF
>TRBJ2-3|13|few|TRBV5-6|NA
TGTGCCAGCAGGCTATCTAGCACAGATACGCAGTATTTT
CASRLSSTDTQYF
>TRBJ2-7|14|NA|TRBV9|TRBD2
TGTGCCAGCAGCGCCCGACTAGCGGGGTACGAGCAGTACTTC
CASSARLAGYEQYF
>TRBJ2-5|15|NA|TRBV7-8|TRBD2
TGTGCCAGCAGCGAGGGACTAGGGACGGGGGAGACCCAGTACTTC
CASSEGLGTGETQYF
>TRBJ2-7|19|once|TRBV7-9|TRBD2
TGTGCCAGCAGCTTAAGACACGCTAGCGGGTCCCAGGTCGGCTACGAGCAGTACTTC
CASSLRHASGSQVGYEQYF
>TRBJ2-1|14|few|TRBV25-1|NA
TGTGCCAGCAGTGAATACCGGGACTCCAATGAGCAGTTCTTC
CASSEYRDSNEQFF
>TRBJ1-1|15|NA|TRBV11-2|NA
TGTGCCATCAGTGAGTCAGATGCCTTGAACACTGAAGCTTTCTTT
CAISESDALNTEAFF
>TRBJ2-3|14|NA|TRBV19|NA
TGTGCCAGTAGTATCCGCCCCTACGCAGATACGCAGTATTTT
CASSIRPYADTQYF
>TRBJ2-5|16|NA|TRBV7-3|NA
TGTGCCAGCAGCTTAATAGCCGGACTGGACCAAGAGACCCAGTACTTC
CASSLIAGLDQETQYF
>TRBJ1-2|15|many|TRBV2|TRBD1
TGTGCCAGCACGGCTTCCGACAGGGCCAACTATGGCTACACCTTC
CASTASDRANYGYTF
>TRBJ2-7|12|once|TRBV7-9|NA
TGTGCCAGCACCGAGTTCGGGATGGAGCAGTACTTC
CASTEFGMEQYF
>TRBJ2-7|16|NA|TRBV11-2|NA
TGTGCCAGCAGCGTCCAGGACCCAGCCGGGACCTACGAGCAGTACTTC
CASSVQDPAGTYEQYF
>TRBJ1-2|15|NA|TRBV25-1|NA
TGTGCCAGCAGTTACATCCGACAGATCCCTGATGGCTACACCTTC
CASSYIRQIPDGYTF
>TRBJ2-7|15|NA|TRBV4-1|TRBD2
TGCGCCAGCAGCTACCGACTAGCCCAATCCCCCGAGCGGTACTTC
CASSYRLAQSPERYF
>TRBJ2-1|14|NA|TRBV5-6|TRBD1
TGTGCCAGCAGCAACAGGGGGGCCTACAATGAGCAGTTCTTC
CASSNRGAYNEQFF
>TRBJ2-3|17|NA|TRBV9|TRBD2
TGTGCCAGCAGCGCACGGACTAGCGGGAGTGGCACAGATACGCAGTATTTT
CASSARTSGSGTDTQYF
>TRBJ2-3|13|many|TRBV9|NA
TGTGCCAGCAGCGTAGGAGACGGGGATACGCAGTATTTT
CASSVGDGDTQYF
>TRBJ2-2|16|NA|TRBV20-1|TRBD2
TGCAGTGCTAGAGATAGGGGGGCTAGCGGGACCGGGGAGCTGTTTTTT
CSARDRGASGTGELFF
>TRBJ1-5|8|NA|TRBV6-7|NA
TGTGCCAGCAGTCCCCAGCATTTT
CASSPQHF
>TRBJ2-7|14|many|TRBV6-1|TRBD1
TGTGCCAGCAGTCTTCCGGGACAGGGCTACGAGCAGTACTTC
CASSLPGQGYEQYF
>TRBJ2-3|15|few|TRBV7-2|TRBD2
TGTGCCAGCAGCTTGACTAGCCGGGGGATAGATACGCAGTATTTT
CASSLTSRGIDTQYF
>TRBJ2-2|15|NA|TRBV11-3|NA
TGTGCCAGCAGCTTAGTGGGAGATCGGACCGGGGAGCTGTTTTTT
CASSLVGDRTGELFF